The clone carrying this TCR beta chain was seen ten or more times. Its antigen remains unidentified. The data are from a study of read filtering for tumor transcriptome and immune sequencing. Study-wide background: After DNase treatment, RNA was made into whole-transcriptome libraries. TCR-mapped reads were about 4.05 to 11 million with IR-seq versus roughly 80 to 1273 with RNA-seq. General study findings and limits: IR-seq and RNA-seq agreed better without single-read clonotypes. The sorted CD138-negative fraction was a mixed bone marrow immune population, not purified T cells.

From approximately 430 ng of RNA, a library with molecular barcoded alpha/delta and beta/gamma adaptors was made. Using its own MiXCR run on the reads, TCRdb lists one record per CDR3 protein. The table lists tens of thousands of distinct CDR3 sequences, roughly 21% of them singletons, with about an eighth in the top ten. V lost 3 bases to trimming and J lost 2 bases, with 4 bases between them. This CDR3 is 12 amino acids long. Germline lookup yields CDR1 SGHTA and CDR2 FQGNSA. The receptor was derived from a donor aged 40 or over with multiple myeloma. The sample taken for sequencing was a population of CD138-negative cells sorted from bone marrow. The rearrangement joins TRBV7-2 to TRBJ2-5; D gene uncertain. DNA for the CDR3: TGTGCCAGCAGCTTGGGGCAAGAGACCCAGTACTTC. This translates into CASSLGQETQYF.